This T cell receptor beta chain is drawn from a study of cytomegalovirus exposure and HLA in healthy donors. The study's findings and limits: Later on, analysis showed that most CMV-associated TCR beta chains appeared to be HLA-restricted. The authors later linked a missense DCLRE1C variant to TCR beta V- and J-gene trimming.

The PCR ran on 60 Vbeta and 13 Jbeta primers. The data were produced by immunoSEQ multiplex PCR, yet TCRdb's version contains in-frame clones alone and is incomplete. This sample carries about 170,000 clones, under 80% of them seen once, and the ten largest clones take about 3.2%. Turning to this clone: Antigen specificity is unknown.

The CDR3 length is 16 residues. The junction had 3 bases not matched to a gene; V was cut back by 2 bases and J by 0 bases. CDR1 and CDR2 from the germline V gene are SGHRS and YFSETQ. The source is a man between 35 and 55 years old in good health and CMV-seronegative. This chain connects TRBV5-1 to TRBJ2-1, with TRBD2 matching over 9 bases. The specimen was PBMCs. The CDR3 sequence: CASSLGTSSSYNEQFF. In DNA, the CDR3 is TGCGCCAGCAGCTTAGGGACTAGCAGCTCCTACAATGAGCAGTTCTTC.